A selection of T cell receptor beta chains follows, all from one sample in a study of PD-L1 blockade in urothelial cancer. The method was immunoSEQ multiplex PCR; TCRdb's version includes in-frame clones alone and lacks a portion of them. This table has tens of thousands of clones, under 90% appearing once. The sample consisted of PBMCs, taken around atezolizumab (anti-PD-L1) treatment. Every receptor here comes from an older man with urothelial cancer. The CDR3 runs from the conserved cysteine through the conserved F or W. A D gene is named only where the DNA matches it firmly. Size values are once, few and many counts, or a class for expanded clones, and some rows have none.

>TRBD2|NA|TRBV5-1|TRBJ2-1
CASSLAGGGYGTSGTHNEQFF
TGCGCCAGCAGCTTGGCCGGTGGAGGGTACGGGACTAGCGGGACCCACAATGAGCAGTTCTTC
>NA|NA|TRBV27|TRBJ2-7
CASRPVPSYEQYF
TGTGCCAGCCGCCCGGTACCAAGCTACGAGCAGTACTTC
>NA|NA|TRBV6-5|TRBJ1-3
CASSYTTGSSGNTIYF
TGTGCCAGCAGTTACACTACAGGTAGCTCTGGAAACACCATATATTTT
>TRBD1|NA|TRBV28|TRBJ2-5
CAARQGTETQYF
TGTGCCGCCCGACAGGGTACAGAGACCCAGTACTTC
>NA|NA|TRBV5-5|TRBJ2-5
CASSLENLGGETQYF
TGTGCCAGCAGCTTAGAAAACTTAGGAGGCGAGACCCAGTACTTC
>NA|NA|TRBV29-1|TRBJ2-3
CSVVHPAAGTDTQYF
TGCAGCGTTGTTCACCCGGCGGCTGGCACAGATACGCAGTATTTT
>NA|NA|TRBV10-2|TRBJ2-3
CASRGVTGGTDTQYF
TGCGCCAGCAGAGGAGTAACAGGAGGGACAGATACGCAGTATTTT
>NA|NA|TRBV10-1|TRBJ2-7
CASSENTGIYEQYF
TGCGCCAGCAGTGAGAATACAGGGATTTACGAGCAGTACTTC
>NA|NA|TRBV6-5|TRBJ2-7
CASSSPLYEQYF
TGTGCCAGCAGTTCCCCCCTATACGAGCAGTACTTC
>TRBD2|NA|TRBV7-9|TRBJ2-1
CASSLATSGTNEQFF
TGTGCCAGCAGCTTAGCGACTAGCGGGACCAATGAGCAGTTCTTC
>TRBD2|NA|TRBV6-1|TRBJ2-5
CASSIAGAETQYF
TGTGCCAGCAGCATAGCGGGAGCAGAGACCCAGTACTTC
>NA|NA|TRBV7-9|TRBJ1-1
CASSPGPNSGTEAFF
TGTGCCAGCAGCCCGGGACCGAATAGCGGCACTGAAGCTTTCTTT
>NA|NA|TRBV19|TRBJ2-7
CASQEVASATYEQYF
TGTGCCAGCCAAGAAGTGGCTAGCGCGACCTACGAGCAGTACTTC
>TRBD1|NA|TRBV5-1|TRBJ1-1
CASSLVGTGNTEAFF
TGCGCCAGCAGCTTGGTGGGGACAGGGAACACTGAAGCTTTCTTT
>NA|NA|TRBV18|TRBJ2-5
CASSPTSDSVQETQYF
TGTGCCAGCTCACCGACGTCCGACAGCGTCCAAGAGACCCAGTACTTC
>TRBD2|once|TRBV27|TRBJ2-3
CASGRLAGASDTQYF
TGTGCCAGCGGGAGACTAGCGGGAGCTTCAGATACGCAGTATTTT
>TRBD2|NA|TRBV18|TRBJ2-1
CASSPTGGPYEQFF
TGTGCCAGCTCACCGACGGGAGGGCCGTATGAGCAGTTCTTC
>TRBD1|NA|TRBV6-1|TRBJ1-2
CASGQGGGYTF
TGTGCCAGTGGACAGGGAGGTGGCTACACCTTC
>NA|few|TRBV10-3|TRBJ1-5
CASLVGTNQPQHF
TGTGCCAGCTTGGTGGGCACCAATCAGCCCCAGCATTTT
>TRBD1|NA|TRBV7-9|TRBJ2-3
CASSLATGNTDTQYF
TGTGCCAGCAGCTTAGCGACAGGGAACACAGATACGCAGTATTTT
>TRBD1|NA|TRBV27|TRBJ1-1
CASRRDRVSTEAFF
TGTGCCAGCAGGAGAGACAGGGTAAGCACTGAAGCTTTCTTT
>TRBD1|NA|TRBV6-6|TRBJ2-7
CASSYSATGGGEQYF
TGTGCCAGCAGTTACTCTGCGACAGGGGGCGGGGAGCAGTACTTC
>NA|NA|TRBV2|TRBJ1-5
CASSVLGQSNQPQHF
TGTGCCAGCAGTGTCCTCGGACAGAGCAATCAGCCCCAGCATTTT
>NA|NA|TRBV5-1|TRBJ1-1
CASSLGARMNTEAFF
TGCGCCAGCAGCTTGGGGGCCAGGATGAACACTGAAGCTTTCTTT
>NA|NA|TRBV6-6|TRBJ1-2
CASSYGQSYGYTF
TGTGCCAGCAGTTATGGACAGAGCTATGGCTACACCTTC
>NA|NA|TRBV27|TRBJ2-3
CASIPDRYFTDTQYF
TGTGCCAGCATACCGGACAGATATTTCACAGATACGCAGTATTTT
>TRBD1|NA|TRBV30|TRBJ1-5
CAWSKGAVQPQHF
TGTGCCTGGAGTAAGGGGGCGGTTCAGCCCCAGCATTTT
>TRBD2|once|TRBV28|TRBJ2-5
CASSSSGRNPYQETQYF
TGTGCCAGCAGTTCTAGCGGGAGGAATCCCTACCAAGAGACCCAGTACTTC
>TRBD2|NA|TRBV19|TRBJ2-3
CASSSTRTSGRTDTQYF
TGTGCCAGTAGTTCTACCCGGACTAGCGGGAGGACAGATACGCAGTATTTT
>NA|NA|TRBV7-6|TRBJ2-2
CASSRVVANTGELFF
TGTGCCAGCAGCCGGGTGGTCGCGAACACCGGGGAGCTGTTTTTT
>NA|NA|TRBV25-1|TRBJ2-1
CASSTGTLQFF
TGTGCCAGCAGTACAGGGACACTCCAGTTCTTC
>TRBD1|NA|TRBV7-9|TRBJ1-1
CASSLGQGASEAFF
TGTGCCAGCAGCTTAGGACAGGGGGCCTCTGAAGCTTTCTTT
>NA|NA|TRBV5-4|TRBJ2-1
CASSLGGGSYNEQFF
TGTGCCAGCAGCTTGGGAGGGGGCTCCTACAATGAGCAGTTCTTC
>NA|NA|TRBV4-1|TRBJ2-1
CASSQEGAASPYNEQFF
TGCGCCAGCAGCCAAGAGGGGGCGGCCTCTCCCTACAATGAGCAGTTCTTC
>NA|NA|TRBV2|TRBJ1-3
CASSEARANSNTIYF
TGTGCCAGCAGTGAAGCGAGGGCAAACAGCAACACCATATATTTT
>NA|NA|TRBV30|TRBJ1-4
CAGGLGSRGNEKLFF
TGTGCCGGAGGTTTAGGCAGTAGGGGGAATGAAAAACTGTTTTTT
>TRBD2|NA|TRBV19|TRBJ2-1
CASSDSSGSYHMTEQFF
TGTGCCAGTAGTGATTCTAGCGGGAGCTATCACATGACTGAGCAGTTCTTC